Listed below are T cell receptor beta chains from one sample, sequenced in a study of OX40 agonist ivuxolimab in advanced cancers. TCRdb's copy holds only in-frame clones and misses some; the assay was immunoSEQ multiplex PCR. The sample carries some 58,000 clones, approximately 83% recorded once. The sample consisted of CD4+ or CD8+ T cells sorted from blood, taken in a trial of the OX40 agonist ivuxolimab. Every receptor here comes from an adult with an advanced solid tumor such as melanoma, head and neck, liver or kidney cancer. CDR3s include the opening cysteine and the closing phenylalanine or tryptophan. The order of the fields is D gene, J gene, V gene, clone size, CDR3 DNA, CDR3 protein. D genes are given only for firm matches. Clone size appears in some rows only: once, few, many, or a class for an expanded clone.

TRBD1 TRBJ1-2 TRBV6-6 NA TGTGCCAGCAGTTACCGGACAGGGAGCTATGGCTACACCTTC CASSYRTGSYGYTF
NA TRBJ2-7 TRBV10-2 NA TGCGCCAGCGGAGAGGGTTACGAGCAGTACTTC CASGEGYEQYF
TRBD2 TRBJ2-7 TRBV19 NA TGTGCCAGTAGTCCCTATAGCGGGACCAGCTCCTACGAGCAGTACTTC CASSPYSGTSSYEQYF
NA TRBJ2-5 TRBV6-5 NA TGTGCCAGCAGAACCAAGTTTGGGGAGACCCAGTACTTC CASRTKFGETQYF
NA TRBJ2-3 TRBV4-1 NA TGCGCCAGCAGCCATGGAGGGGGGGGCACAGATACGCAGTATTTT CASSHGGGGTDTQYF
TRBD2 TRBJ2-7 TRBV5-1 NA TGCGCCAGCAGCCCCAAGACTAGCGGTTCCTACGAGCAGTACTTC CASSPKTSGSYEQYF
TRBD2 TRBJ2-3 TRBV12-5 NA TGTGCTAGTGGAGCGGGACTAGCGGGGTCCACAGATACGCAGTATTTT CASGAGLAGSTDTQYF
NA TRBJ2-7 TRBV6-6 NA TGTGCCAGCAGTCCTATCCGTACAATCACCTACGAGCAGTACTTC CASSPIRTITYEQYF
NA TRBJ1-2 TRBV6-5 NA TGTGCCAGCAACCCCCGAGAGGGGGGTGGCTACACCTTC CASNPREGGGYTF
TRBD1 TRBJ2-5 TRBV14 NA TGTGCCAGCAGCCAAGGGACAGGGGGGATAGAGACCCAGTACTTC CASSQGTGGIETQYF
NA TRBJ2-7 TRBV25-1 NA TGTGCCAGCAGTGAATGGCAGACGGGGGAGCAGTACTTC CASSEWQTGEQYF
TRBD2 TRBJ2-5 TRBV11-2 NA TGTGCCAGCAGCCGGACTAGTAGAGAGACCCAGTACTTC CASSRTSRETQYF
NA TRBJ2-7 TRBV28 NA TGTGCCAGCAGTTCCCCCTACAGGTGGTCCTACGAGCAGTACTTC CASSSPYRWSYEQYF
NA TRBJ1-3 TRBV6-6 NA TGTGCCAGCAGTTATCAAAACTCTGGAAACACCATATATTTT CASSYQNSGNTIYF
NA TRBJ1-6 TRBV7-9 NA TGTGCCAGCAGCTACCCCAGGGTCGGGCGTTCACCCCTCCACTTT CASSYPRVGRSPLHF
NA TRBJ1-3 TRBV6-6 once TGTGCCAGCACCGACACAACCTCTGGAAACACCATATATTTT CASTDTTSGNTIYF
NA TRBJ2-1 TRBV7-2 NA TGTGCCAGCAGCTTAGGGGCACAGCGGTACCGCTCCTACAATGAGCAGTTCTTC CASSLGAQRYRSYNEQFF
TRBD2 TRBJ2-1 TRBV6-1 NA TGTGCCAGCAGTGGACAGTTTAATCTAGCGGGAGCTGCCAATGAGCAGTTCTTC CASSGQFNLAGAANEQFF
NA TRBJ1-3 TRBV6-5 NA TGTGCCAGCAGACCACCCTCCCCTGGAAACACCATATATTTT CASRPPSPGNTIYF
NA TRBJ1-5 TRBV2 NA TGTGCCAGCAGTGAAGGAGGCAGGGGTTTGTCTCAGCCCCAGCATTTT CASSEGGRGLSQPQHF
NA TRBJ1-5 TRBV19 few TGTGCCAGTAGTATGAATAGCAATCAGCCCCAGCATTTT CASSMNSNQPQHF
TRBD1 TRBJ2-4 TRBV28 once TGTGCCAGCAGTCGGACAGGGGGAATGAACATTCAGTACTTC CASSRTGGMNIQYF
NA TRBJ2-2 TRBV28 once TGTGCCAGCAGTTTGCTCGGGACCCCCAAGGCCGGGGAGCTGTTTTTT CASSLLGTPKAGELFF
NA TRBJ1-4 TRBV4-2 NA TGTGCCAGCAGCCAAGTTTTACAGGGCGTGGGTAATGAAAAACTGTTTTTT CASSQVLQGVGNEKLFF
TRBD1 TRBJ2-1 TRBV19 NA TGTGCCAGTAGTATAACAGGGGGCAACACCTACAATGAGCAGTTCTTC CASSITGGNTYNEQFF
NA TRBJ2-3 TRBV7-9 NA TGTGCCAGCAGCTTAGATTTTGGGCGTCGGGATACGCAGTATTTT CASSLDFGRRDTQYF
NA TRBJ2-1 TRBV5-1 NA TGCGCCAGCAGACTAGCCGAACCAGGCAATGAGCAGTTCTTC CASRLAEPGNEQFF
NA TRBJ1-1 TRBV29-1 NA TGCAGCGTAAAACTGGGGGGAACTGAAGCTTTCTTT CSVKLGGTEAFF
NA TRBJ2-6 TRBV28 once TGTGCCAGCAGTTTATCTGGGAGTGGGGCCAACGTCCTGACTTTC CASSLSGSGANVLTF
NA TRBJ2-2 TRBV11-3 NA TGTGCCAGCAGCCAAGAAGGCCTTTTTGAGCGTTCCACCGGGGAGCTGTTTTTT CASSQEGLFERSTGELFF